This TCR beta chain was captured in a study of ipilimumab plus nivolumab after autologous stem cell transplantation. Looking at the study overall: Median doses per patient: roughly five ipilimumab, seven to nine nivolumab. Myeloma patients were high-risk transplant-naive or relapsed within 3 years of first autologous transplant.

Germline values: CDR1 SNHLY, CDR2 FYNNEI. The CDR3 is made up of 14 amino acids. V was shortened by 6 bases and J by 2 bases, with 13 bases between the two germline ends. Sequencing was performed with immunoSEQ multiplex PCR; in TCRdb, only in-frame clones are kept and a portion is missing. The table shows roughly 45,000 clones, with roughly 84% occurring only once. The receptor was isolated from a male donor with multiple myeloma. The chain carries TRBV2 and TRBJ1-2, with no clear D. Sequences were derived from PBMCs, sampled in a trial of ipilimumab plus nivolumab as post-transplant consolidation. CDR3 amino acids: CASSVRGGNYGYTF. The CDR3 coding sequence is TGTGCCAGCAGCGTACGTGGAGGAAACTATGGCTACACCTTC.